This T cell receptor (beta chain) was obtained from a study of T cell repertoires in cytomegalovirus infection. Across the whole study: Carrying CMV and the relevant HLA type showed in public TCR beta signatures. Notes on the study in general: What dominated the ex vivo response were HLA-C-restricted CMV-specific TCR beta clonotypes.

This CDR3 is built from 13 residues. The germline V and J ends were trimmed by 2 bases and 9 bases, with 12 bases remaining between them. Per germline, CDR1 SGDLS and CDR2 YYNGEE. This clonotype was seen many times. Its cognate antigen is unknown. TCRdb re-called the reads with MiXCR, one entry per CDR3 protein. The sample comprises some 200,000 distinct CDR3 sequences, less than 9.5% of which are singletons, and about 4.2% rests with the top ten. The receptor was derived from a human donor in good health (CMV status not recorded). Some clones in this sample may be carry-over from other donors' samples. The sample consisted of PBMCs. This sequence joins TRBV9 and TRBJ2-1; tentative D call: TRBD2 (6 bases). The CDR3 loop is CASSVDGRSEQFF. In DNA, the CDR3 is TGTGCCAGCAGCGTGGACGGGAGATCTGAGCAGTTCTTC.